The 29 T cell receptor beta chains below all came from one sample that was sequenced in a study of blood T cell repertoires in COVID-19. Profiled with immunoSEQ multiplex PCR; TCRdb holds only in-frame clones, not every one. The sample holds 130,000 to 150,000 clones, roughly 79% seen once. Source material: peripheral blood. Receptors were obtained from a human donor with acute or convalescent COVID-19. The donor label of this sample is uncertain.

In its sample, this clone was seen a few times. The chain has TRBV6-5 and TRBJ1-6, with 8 bases matching TRBD1. There are 14 residues in the CDR3. Germline assignment: CDR1 MNHEY and CDR2 SVGAGI. The J segment lost 7 bases and the V segment lost 6 bases, leaving 5 bases of the junction unmatched. CDR3 sequence: CASRARDRNSPLHF. CDR3 nucleotides: TGTGCCAGCAGGGCCCGGGACAGGAATTCACCCCTCCACTTT.

This clone was detected only a few times. The V and J genes are TRBV7-9 and TRBJ2-2; TRBD1 agrees at 7 bases. The length of the CDR3 is 17 residues. Per the germline V gene, CDR1 is SEHNR and CDR2 is FQNEAQ (reference sequence). V shed 0 bases and J 6 bases; nucleotides not matched to a gene: 10. The DNA for the CDR3 is TGTGCCAGCAGCTTAGCGGGCGGTAGAGGGGGCGCCGGGGAGCTGTTTTTT. It yields the protein CASSLAGGRGGAGELFF. The complete variable domain, with remaining parts taken from reference TRBV7-9 and TRBJ2-2, reads DTGVSQNPRHKITKRGQNVTFRCDPISEHNRLYWYRQTLGQGPEFLTYFQNEAQLEKSRLLSDRFSAERPKGSFSTLEIQRTEQGDSAMYLCASSLAGGRGGAGELFFGEGSRLTVL.

V usage is TRBV7-2 and J usage is TRBJ2-2; no definite D call. In germline, CDR1 is SGHTA, CDR2 FQGNSA. V was trimmed by 3 bases and J by 3 bases, leaving 11 bases between them. The CDR3 is made up of 15 amino acids. CDR3 DNA sequence: TGTGCCAGCAGCTTTAGTGCAATCGACACCGGGGAGCTGTTTTTT. Residues: CASSFSAIDTGELFF.

V and J are TRBV5-1 and TRBJ2-3; no reliable D call. The CDR3 length is 13 residues. Germline assignment: CDR1 SGHRS and CDR2 YFSETQ. Trimming cost V 2 bases and J 2 bases, with 6 bases left between them. As DNA, the CDR3 is TGCGCCAGCAGCTTCCTAGTCACAGATACGCAGTATTTT. Its protein is CASSFLVTDTQYF. The whole variable domain, filled in from reference TRBV5-1 and TRBJ2-3, reads KAGVTQTPRYLIKTRGQQVTLSCSPISGHRSVSWYQQTPGQGLQFLFEYFSETQRNKGNFPGRFSGRQFSNSRSEMNVSTLELGDSALYLCASSFLVTDTQYFGPGTRLTVL.

This chain joins TRBV12-3 or TRBV12-4 and TRBJ2-7, with D possibly matching TRBD2 (5 bases). CDR3 length: 13 residues. V was cut by 8 bases and J by 4 bases, with 15 bases left in between. The CDR3 is CASGLEVPYEQYF. CDR3 coding DNA: TGTGCCAGCGGCTTGGAGGTACCGTACGAGCAGTACTTC.

The chain is built from TRBV2 and TRBJ1-6, with D maybe TRBD1 (6 bases). V was shortened by 11 bases and J by 9 bases, with 17 bases between the two germline ends. Germline lookup yields CDR1 SNHLY and CDR2 FYNNEI. The CDR3 is 13 residues long. CDR3 sequence: CALAPGAGSPLHF. CDR3 DNA sequence: TGTGCCCTAGCCCCAGGGGCTGGTTCACCCCTCCACTTT.

The chain carries TRBV6-6 and TRBJ1-5, with 8 bases fitting TRBD1. V lost 6 bases, J lost 7 bases, and 11 bases stayed unmatched. CDR1 is MNHNY, CDR2 SVGAGI, per germline (reference sequence). The CDR3 is made up of 15 amino acids. The CDR3 region has the DNA TGTGCCAGCAGCACGGACAGGGCCCGGGGGCAGCCCCAGCATTTT. It yields the protein CASSTDRARGQPQHF.

The rearrangement joins TRBV5-1 to TRBJ1-4; D possibly corresponds to TRBD1 (6 bases). From germline, CDR1 is SGHRS and CDR2 YFSETQ. There are 15 residues in the CDR3. V lost 8 bases to trimming and J lost 0 bases, with 14 bases between them. The CDR3 coding sequence is TGCGCCAGTCGGCTTGAGGGGGCAACTAATGAAAAACTGTTTTTT. This encodes CASRLEGATNEKLFF.

The CDR3 region is CAISNSTRTEAFF. The CDR3 nucleotides are TGTGCCATCAGTAACAGTACGAGAACTGAAGCTTTCTTT. This chain uses TRBV10-3 with TRBJ1-1; D remains unclear. CDR3 length: 13 amino acids. In germline, CDR1 is ENHRY, CDR2 SYGVKD. V dropped 5 bases and J dropped 5 bases, with 12 bases sitting between them.

CDR3 residues: CASTLTGYGEQYF. CDR3 coding DNA: TGTGCCAGCACCCTGACAGGGTACGGCGAGCAGTACTTC. The chain is built from TRBV12-3 or TRBV12-4 and TRBJ2-7; TRBD1 aligns across 7 bases. The length of the CDR3 is 13 residues. V was clipped by 7 bases and J by 6 bases; unmatched bases: 9.

V is TRBV10-2 and J is TRBJ1-1; D call uncertain. The ends were cut back, 3 bases at V and 2 bases at J, with 10 bases in the middle. This CDR3 contains 14 residues. Germline lookup yields CDR1 WSHSY and CDR2 SAAADI. The CDR3: CASSDQEVNTEAFF. For the CDR3, the DNA is TGCGCCAGCAGTGACCAGGAGGTAAACACTGAAGCTTTCTTT.

This clone was observed once. V usage is TRBV6-2 or TRBV6-3 and J usage is TRBJ2-3; the match to TRBD2 covers 9 bases. This CDR3 spans 17 amino acids. V gave up 6 bases and J gave up 2 bases; unmatched junction bases: 12. Germline V gene data show CDR1 as MNHEY and CDR2 as SVGEGT. CDR3 residues: CASSWGRERGATDTQYF. DNA for the CDR3: TGTGCCAGCAGCTGGGGCAGGGAGCGGGGGGCCACAGATACGCAGTATTTT.

A few counts support this clone. The chain combines TRBV6-1 with TRBJ1-5; 8 nucleotides match TRBD1. The junction had 4 bases not matched to a gene; V was cut back by 0 bases and J by 0 bases. The germline gives CDR1 MNHNS, CDR2 SASEGT. The length of the CDR3 is 17 residues. CDR3 region: CASSEARGPYSNQPQHF. Written as DNA, the CDR3 is TGTGCCAGCAGTGAAGCCAGGGGGCCCTATAGCAATCAGCCCCAGCATTTT.

The V call is TRBV6-4, the J call TRBJ2-7; tentative D call: TRBD1 (5 bases). CDR1 MRHNA and CDR2 SNTAGT come from the germline V gene. The CDR3 loop spans 10 amino acids. Trimming left V 11 bases short and J 6 bases short, with 11 bases between. The CDR3 DNA follows: TGTGCCCCTGCCAGGGTCGAGCAGTACTTC. Translating it yields CAPARVEQYF.

The chain has TRBV10-1 and TRBJ2-1; 10 positions match TRBD2. Germline V gene data show CDR1 as WNHNN and CDR2 as SYGVQD (reference sequence). CDR3 length: 15 amino acids. J lost 7 bases, V lost 2 bases, and 5 bases had no gene match. CDR3 protein: CASSERSGGGNEQFF. The CDR3 DNA reads TGCGCCAGCAGTGAGAGGAGCGGGGGGGGAAATGAGCAGTTCTTC.

V gene TRBV7-6 combines with J gene TRBJ1-2, with 8 bases identical to TRBD1. Trimming at V came to 5 bases and at J to 8 bases, leaving 10 bases not matched to a gene. The CDR3 has 14 residues. Germline V gene sequence: CDR1 SGHVS, CDR2 FNYEAQ. For the CDR3, the DNA is TGTGCCAGCAGCCCCGGACAGGGCCCTCAAGGCTACACCTTC. Protein product: CASSPGQGPQGYTF.

This sequence joins TRBV4-1 and TRBJ2-3, with D maybe TRBD1 (6 bases). The V end lost 4 bases, the J end lost 3 bases, and 20 bases lay between the germline ends. Germline CDR1 is MGHRA and CDR2 is YSYEKL. The CDR3 contains 17 residues. CDR3 protein: CASSLLPTGTWTDTQYF. CDR3 nucleotides: TGCGCCAGCAGCCTTTTACCGACAGGTACTTGGACAGATACGCAGTATTTT.

This sequence joins TRBV6-6 and TRBJ1-1, with TRBD1 matching 8 bases. The germline gives CDR1 MNHNY, CDR2 SVGAGI (reference sequence). CDR3 size: 16 residues. Trimming at V came to 9 bases and at J to 0 bases, leaving 12 bases not matched to a gene. CDR3 sequence: CASRTDRGPMNTEAFF. The CDR3 DNA reads TGTGCCAGTAGAACCGACAGGGGCCCTATGAACACTGAAGCTTTCTTT.

This chain connects TRBV4-1 to TRBJ1-1, with 8 bases fitting TRBD1. CDR1 is MGHRA and CDR2 is YSYEKL in the germline V gene. Trimming cost V 1 base and J 4 bases; bases outside gene matches: 2. This CDR3 contains 14 residues. Here the CDR3 reads CASSQGGTGTEAFF. For the CDR3, the DNA is TGCGCCAGCAGCCAAGGCGGGACAGGCACTGAAGCTTTCTTT.

The chain carries TRBV7-9 and TRBJ1-2; 10 positions match TRBD1. There are 15 residues in the CDR3. V gave up 8 bases and J gave up 6 bases; unmatched junction bases: 12. The germline CDR1 and CDR2 sequences are SEHNR and FQNEAQ (reference sequence). The CDR3 DNA follows: TGTGCCAGCGACGGGACAGGGGCCATAAAAAATGGCTACACCTTC. The encoded protein is CASDGTGAIKNGYTF.

Remarks on this clone: The conserved phenylalanine or tryptophan is not found at the CDR3 terminus, so this likely reflects a read error. The DNA is left out, because the CDR3 cannot be placed on it with certainty; the CDR3 is given as TCRdb lists it. The genes are TRBV14 and TRBJ1-1; TRBD1, as called in the table, went unchecked against the DNA. The CDR3 region is 12 residues in length, termini included. From germline, CDR1 is SGHDN and CDR2 FVKESK. CDR3: CASSQALGRFTL.

J is TRBJ1-1 and V is TRBV24-1, with 7 bases identical to TRBD1. CDR1 and CDR2 (germline): KGHDR, SFDVKD. This CDR3 is built from 14 residues. J lost 10 bases, V lost 2 bases, and 9 bases had no gene match. CDR3 sequence (DNA): TGTGCCACCAGTGATTCAGGGGGGCCGGTGAGAGCTTTCTTT. Amino acids: CATSDSGGPVRAFF.

The chain recombines TRBV19 with TRBJ1-5, with 7 bases identical to TRBD1. Germline trimming cut 3 bases from V and 6 bases from J; bases unmatched to any gene: 14. The germline gives CDR1 LNHDA, CDR2 SQIVND (reference sequence). The CDR3 is made up of 17 amino acids. The CDR3 DNA reads as TGTGCCAGTAGTATTCGTACGCCACAGGGGACGGGTCAGCCCCAGCATTTT. Amino acids: CASSIRTPQGTGQPQHF. The complete variable domain, with remaining parts taken from reference TRBV19 and TRBJ1-5, reads DGGITQSPKYLFRKEGQNVTLSCEQNLNHDAMYWYRQDPGQGLRLIYYSQIVNDFQKGDIAEGYSVSREKKESFPLTVTSAQKNPTAFYLCASSIRTPQGTGQPQHFGDGTRLSIL.

V is TRBV5-6 and J is TRBJ2-1; 11 bases are shared with TRBD2. CDR1 and CDR2 (germline): SGHDT, YYEEEE. Trimming removed 1 base from V and 2 bases from J; junction bases left unmatched: 8. There are 18 residues in the CDR3. CDR3: CASSLIRTSGPTYNEQFF. DNA for the CDR3: TGTGCCAGCAGCTTGATCAGGACTAGCGGGCCTACCTACAATGAGCAGTTCTTC. Supplemented by reference TRBV5-6 and TRBJ2-1, the full variable domain reads DAGVTQSPTHLIKTRGQQVTLRCSPKSGHDTVSWYQQALGQGPQFIFQYYEEEERQRGNFPDRFSGHQFPNYSSELNVNALLLGDSALYLCASSLIRTSGPTYNEQFFGPGTRLTVL.

The rearrangement links TRBV5-6 to TRBJ1-1; TRBD1 is a possible D gene (5 bases). Germline CDR1 and CDR2: SGHDT and YYEEEE. Deletions cut 3 bases from V and 4 bases from J, with 10 bases between. This CDR3 contains 13 residues. CDR3 in amino acids: CASSSGRGTEAFF. For the CDR3, the DNA is TGTGCCAGCAGCTCCGGGAGGGGCACTGAAGCTTTCTTT.

This chain joins TRBV6-6 and TRBJ2-3; tentatively, D is TRBD2 (5 bases). Trimming took off 4 bases at V and 1 base at J, with 9 bases between the two ends. Germline V lookup: CDR1 MNHNY, CDR2 SVGAGI (reference sequence). This CDR3 comprises 14 residues. DNA of the CDR3: TGTGCCAGCAGTTTTAGGACTGGCACAGATACGCAGTATTTT. The encoded protein is CASSFRTGTDTQYF.

This sequence joins TRBV18 and TRBJ2-2; TRBD1 matches 9 bases. Looked up from germline, CDR1 is KGHSH and CDR2 is LQKENI. This CDR3 contains 15 residues. J gave up 6 bases and V 3 bases, and 5 bases lay outside the gene matches. The CDR3 loop is CASSPADRGSGELFF. The DNA of the CDR3 is TGTGCCAGCTCACCGGCGGACAGGGGCTCCGGGGAGCTGTTTTTT.

This clone occurred a few times. The V call is TRBV6-5, the J call TRBJ1-1; D possibly corresponds to TRBD1 (5 bases). The CDR3 extends over 13 amino acids. Trimming cost V 2 bases and J 11 bases, with 15 bases left between them. In germline, CDR1 is MNHEY, CDR2 SVGAGI. CDR3: CASSYDGARWAFF. DNA for the CDR3: TGTGCCAGCAGTTACGATGGGGCCCGTTGGGCTTTCTTT.

The chain links TRBV14 to TRBJ1-3; D is ambiguous. The CDR3 runs 15 residues. V lost 2 bases and J lost 3, with 11 bases in between. Germline V lookup: CDR1 SGHDN, CDR2 FVKESK. The CDR3 region is CASSQMRVGGNTIYF. The CDR3 bases are TGTGCCAGCAGCCAAATGAGGGTCGGTGGAAACACCATATATTTT.